The 12 T cell receptor beta chains reported below all come from one sample, sequenced in a study of shared clonotypes between healthy human individuals. Some clones are missing from TCRdb's copy, which holds only in-frame ones; the method was immunoSEQ multiplex PCR. The sample holds around 2,100,000 clones, about 94% seen once. It was CD45RO-negative cells, positively selected for CCR7, that made up naive CD8 cells, with terminally differentiated effector memory CD45RA+ cells excluded. Sample: naive CD8+ T cells sorted from blood. The source of these receptors is a man aged 18 to 35 in good health.

The CDR3 sequence: CASSLSSGGLYEQYF. CDR3 DNA sequence: TGTGCCAGCAGTCTCTCTAGCGGGGGCCTCTACGAGCAGTACTTC. J is TRBJ2-7 and V is TRBV27; 10 bases agree with TRBD2. The V gene's germline CDR1 is MNHEY and CDR2 SMNVEV (reference sequence). V lost 5 bases to trimming and J lost 3 bases; unmatched junction nucleotides: 7. The CDR3 is made up of 15 amino acids.

This CDR3 reads CASSVAGSGAGEKLFF. Here the CDR3 DNA reads TGTGCCAGCAGCGTAGCGGGCAGCGGGGCAGGTGAAAAACTGTTTTTT. The chain joins TRBV9 to TRBJ1-4, with D perhaps TRBD1 (5 bases). V lost 0 bases, J lost 7 bases, and 16 bases lay in between. The CDR3 covers 16 residues. Germline V lookup: CDR1 SGDLS, CDR2 YYNGEE.

The chain has TRBV6-1 and TRBJ1-5, with D unclear. Trimming cost V 2 bases and J 3 bases, with 11 bases left between them. Germline V CDR1 and CDR2: MNHNS, SASEGT. The CDR3 is 15 amino acids. CDR3 bases: TGTGCCAGCAGTGAATATGAGGGCCTCAATCAGCCCCAGCATTTT. It translates to CASSEYEGLNQPQHF.

This rearrangement joins TRBV6-4 to TRBJ2-1, with 7 bases aligning to TRBD2. Trimming removed 11 bases from V and 4 bases from J; junction bases left unmatched: 8. Germline CDR1 MRHNA, CDR2 SNTAGT. The CDR3 runs to 13 residues. The CDR3 is CAPWAGVYNEQFF. DNA for the CDR3: TGTGCCCCCTGGGCGGGGGTATACAATGAGCAGTTCTTC.

The genes are TRBV11-2 and TRBJ2-1, with D possibly being TRBD2 (6 bases). The CDR3 is made up of 14 amino acids. V was shortened by 3 bases and J by 3 bases, with 9 bases between the two germline ends. Germline loops: CDR1 SGHAT, CDR2 FQNNGV. CDR3 nucleotide sequence: TGTGCCAGCAGCTTCGGGACTGGCTACAATGAGCAGTTCTTC. It specifies CASSFGTGYNEQFF.

This clone was detected only once. This sample also contains other DNA sequences that code for the same CDR3. The chain joins TRBV30 to TRBJ1-4; no reliable D call. The V gene's germline CDR1 is GTSNPN and CDR2 SVGIG (reference sequence). V lost 1 base, J lost 8 bases, and 2 bases lay in between. The CDR3 covers 10 residues. CDR3 loop: CAWSGEKLFF. For the CDR3, the DNA is TGTGCCTGGAGTGGGGAAAAACTGTTTTTT.

The genes are TRBV25-1 and TRBJ1-1; D is unresolved. V was trimmed by 4 bases and J by 3 bases, leaving 9 bases between them. The CDR3 is 13 residues long. The germline gives CDR1 MGHDK, CDR2 SYGVNS. The DNA of the CDR3 is TGTGCCAGCAGTGTTAGGAGGGACACTGAAGCTTTCTTT. Translating gives CASSVRRDTEAFF.

This chain uses TRBV12-1 with TRBJ2-7; TRBD2 is taken as the D call from the table, unchecked against the DNA. TRBV12-1 is a known pseudogene. This CDR3 comprises 15 residues. The CDR3 nucleotides are TGTGCCAGCAGCCCCTTCGTGGCGGAGCGGGAGGAACGGTACTTC. Protein: CASSPFVAEREERYF.

The rearrangement links TRBV27 to TRBJ1-1; D unclear. Trimming left V 0 bases short and J 1 base short, with 9 bases between. In germline, CDR1 is MNHEY, CDR2 SMNVEV (reference sequence). This CDR3 is built from 15 residues. The CDR3 sequence is CASSLSPASNTEAFF. The CDR3 coding sequence is TGTGCCAGCAGTTTATCGCCAGCCTCGAACACTGAAGCTTTCTTT.

The gene calls are TRBV5-4 and TRBJ2-1, with 12 bases lining up with TRBD2. This CDR3 is 16 amino acids long. The germline CDR1 and CDR2 sequences are SGHNT and YYREEE (reference sequence). J lost 1 base, V lost 5 bases, and 4 bases had no gene match. In DNA, the CDR3 is TGTGCCAGCAGTTACGGACTAGCGGGGTCCTACAATGAGCAGTTCTTC. Its protein product is CASSYGLAGSYNEQFF.

This rearrangement joins TRBV10-3 to TRBJ1-1, with a tentative D call TRBD1 (5 bases). This CDR3 region has 15 residues. The V and J ends lost 10 bases and 4 bases respectively, with 22 bases between them. Germline CDR1 ENHRY, CDR2 SYGVKD. The CDR3 DNA reads as TGTGCCACCACAGGTGGGGGAACCGGGAGCACTGAAGCTTTCTTT. This gives the protein CATTGGGTGSTEAFF.

The chain combines TRBV11-2 with TRBJ2-3, with TRBD2 identical over 13 bases. The ends lost 3 bases at V and 2 bases at J; junction bases unmatched: 5. The CDR3 loop spans 17 amino acids. CDR1 is SGHAT and CDR2 is FQNNGV in the germline V gene. The CDR3 region has the DNA TGTGCCAGCAGCTTTTTCGGACTAGCGGGGGACACAGATACGCAGTATTTT. Translated, it gives CASSFFGLAGDTDTQYF.